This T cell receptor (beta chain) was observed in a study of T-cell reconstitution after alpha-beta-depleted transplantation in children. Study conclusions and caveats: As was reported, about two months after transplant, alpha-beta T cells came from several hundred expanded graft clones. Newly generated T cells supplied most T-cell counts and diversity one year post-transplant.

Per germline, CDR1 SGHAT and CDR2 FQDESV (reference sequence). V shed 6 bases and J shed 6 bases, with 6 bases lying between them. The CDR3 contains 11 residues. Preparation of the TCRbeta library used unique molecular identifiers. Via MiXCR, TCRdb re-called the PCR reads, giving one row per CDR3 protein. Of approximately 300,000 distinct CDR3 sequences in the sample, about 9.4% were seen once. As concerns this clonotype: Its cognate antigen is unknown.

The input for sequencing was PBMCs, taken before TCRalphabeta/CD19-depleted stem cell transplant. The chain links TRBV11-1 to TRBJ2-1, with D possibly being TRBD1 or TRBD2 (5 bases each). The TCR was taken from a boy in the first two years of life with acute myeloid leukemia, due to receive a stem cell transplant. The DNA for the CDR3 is TGTGCCAGCAGGGGGACCAATGAGCAGTTCTTC. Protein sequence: CASRGTNEQFF.